The clone carrying this T cell receptor beta chain was seen a few times. No antigen is known for it. The repertoire was sequenced with immunoSEQ multiplex PCR; TCRdb's copy has only in-frame clones and lacks some. The sample contains approximately 73,000 clones, 84% of which appear only once. The data are from a study of T cell responses to AZD1222 COVID-19 vaccine. Study conclusions and caveats: Repertoire collection took place solely once the T cell response had peaked.

Germline V gene data show CDR1 as MDHEN and CDR2 as SYDVKM. Trimming cost V 9 bases and J 0 bases, with 12 bases left between them. The CDR3 covers 14 residues. This TCR came from an adult in good health. This specimen was peripheral blood, taken on day 0 of AZD1222 vaccination. This sequence joins TRBV28 and TRBJ1-5; a weak D match, TRBD1 (5 bases). The CDR3 DNA sequence: TGTGCCAGTAAATTCAGGGTTAGCAATCAGCCCCAGCATTTT. It encodes CASKFRVSNQPQHF.